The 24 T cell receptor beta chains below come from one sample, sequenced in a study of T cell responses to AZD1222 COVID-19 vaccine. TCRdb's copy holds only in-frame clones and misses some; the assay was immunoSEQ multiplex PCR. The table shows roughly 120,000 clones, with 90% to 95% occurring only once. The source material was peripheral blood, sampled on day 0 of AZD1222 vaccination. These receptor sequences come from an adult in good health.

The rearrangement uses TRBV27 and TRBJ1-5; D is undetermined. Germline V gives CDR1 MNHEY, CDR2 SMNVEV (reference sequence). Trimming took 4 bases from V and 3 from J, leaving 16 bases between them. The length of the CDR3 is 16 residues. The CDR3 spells CASSSLADGYNQPQHF. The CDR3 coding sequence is TGTGCCAGCAGTTCCCTCGCGGACGGGTACAATCAGCCCCAGCATTTT.

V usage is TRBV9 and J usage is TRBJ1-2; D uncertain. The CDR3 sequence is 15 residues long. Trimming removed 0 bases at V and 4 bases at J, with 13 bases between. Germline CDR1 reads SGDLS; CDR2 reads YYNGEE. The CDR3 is CASSVDNSATYGYTF. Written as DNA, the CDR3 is TGTGCCAGCAGCGTAGACAACTCCGCGACCTATGGCTACACCTTC.

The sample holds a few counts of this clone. The CDR3 is CASSPGLYSNQPQHF. In DNA form, the CDR3 reads TGCGCCAGCAGCCCCGGACTGTATAGCAATCAGCCCCAGCATTTT. V is TRBV5-1 and J is TRBJ1-5; no definite D call. The V gene lost 4 bases and the J gene lost 0 bases, with 11 bases spanning the gap. This CDR3 is built from 15 residues. The germline gives CDR1 SGHRS, CDR2 YFSETQ.

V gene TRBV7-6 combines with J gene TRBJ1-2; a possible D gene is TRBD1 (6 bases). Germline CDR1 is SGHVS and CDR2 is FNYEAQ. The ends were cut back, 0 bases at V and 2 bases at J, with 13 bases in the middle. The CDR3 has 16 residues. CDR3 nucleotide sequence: TGTGCCAGCAGCTTAGCGGAGGGGGAGGGGAACTATGGCTACACCTTC. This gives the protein CASSLAEGEGNYGYTF.

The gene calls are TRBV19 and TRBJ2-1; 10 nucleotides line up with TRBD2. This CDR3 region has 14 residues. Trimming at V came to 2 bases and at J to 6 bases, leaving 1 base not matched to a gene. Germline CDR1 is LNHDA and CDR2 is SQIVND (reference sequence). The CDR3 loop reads CASSITSGINEQFF. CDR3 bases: TGTGCCAGTAGTATAACTAGCGGGATCAATGAGCAGTTCTTC.

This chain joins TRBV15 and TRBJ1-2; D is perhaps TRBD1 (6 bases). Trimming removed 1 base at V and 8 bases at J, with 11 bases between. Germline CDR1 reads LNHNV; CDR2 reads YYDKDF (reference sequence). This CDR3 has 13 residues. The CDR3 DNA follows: TGTGCCACCAGCAGAGGTGACCAGGGGGGCTACACCTTC. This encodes CATSRGDQGGYTF.

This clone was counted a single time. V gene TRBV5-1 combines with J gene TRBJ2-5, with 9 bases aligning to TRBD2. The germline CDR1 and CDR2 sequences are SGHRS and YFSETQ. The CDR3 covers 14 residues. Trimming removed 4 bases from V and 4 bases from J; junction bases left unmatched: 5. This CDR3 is CASSTLLAGETQYF. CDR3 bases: TGCGCCAGCAGCACTTTACTAGCGGGAGAGACCCAGTACTTC.

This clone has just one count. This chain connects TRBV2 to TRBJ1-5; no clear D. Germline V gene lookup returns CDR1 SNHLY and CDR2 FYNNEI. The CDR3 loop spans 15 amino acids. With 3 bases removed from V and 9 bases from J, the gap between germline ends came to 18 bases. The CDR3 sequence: CASSEERFTSGPQHF. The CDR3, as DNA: TGTGCCAGCAGTGAGGAGCGGTTCACTTCAGGGCCCCAGCATTTT.

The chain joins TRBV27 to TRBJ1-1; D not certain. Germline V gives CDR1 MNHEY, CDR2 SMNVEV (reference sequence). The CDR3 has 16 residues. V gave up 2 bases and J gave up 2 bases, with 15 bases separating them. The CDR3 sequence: CASSLSGAGYNTEAFF. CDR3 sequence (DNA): TGTGCCAGCAGTTTAAGTGGTGCCGGGTATAACACTGAAGCTTTCTTT.

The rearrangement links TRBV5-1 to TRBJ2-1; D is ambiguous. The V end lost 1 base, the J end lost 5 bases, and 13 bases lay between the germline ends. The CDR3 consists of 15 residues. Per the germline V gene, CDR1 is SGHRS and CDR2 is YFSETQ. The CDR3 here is CASSLRVVSHNEQFF. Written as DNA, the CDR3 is TGCGCCAGCAGCTTGAGAGTCGTTAGCCACAATGAGCAGTTCTTC.

CDR3 nucleotides: TGTGCCAGTAGTATAGGCGAGGACTACAATGAGCAGTTCTTC. It encodes CASSIGEDYNEQFF. This chain joins TRBV19 and TRBJ2-1, with D unresolved. The germline V gene encodes CDR1 LNHDA and CDR2 SQIVND (reference sequence). V lost 1 base and J 3 bases, leaving 7 bases between the germline ends. The CDR3 runs to 14 residues.

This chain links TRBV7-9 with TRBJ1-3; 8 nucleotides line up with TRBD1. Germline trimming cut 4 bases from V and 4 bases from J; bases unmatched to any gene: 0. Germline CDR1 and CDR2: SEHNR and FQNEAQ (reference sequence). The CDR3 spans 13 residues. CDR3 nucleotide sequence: TGTGCCAGCAGCTGGGACAGGGGAAACACCATATATTTT. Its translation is CASSWDRGNTIYF. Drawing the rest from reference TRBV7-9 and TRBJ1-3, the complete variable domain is DTGVSQNPRHKITKRGQNVTFRCDPISEHNRLYWYRQTLGQGPEFLTYFQNEAQLEKSRLLSDRFSAERPKGSFSTLEIQRTEQGDSAMYLCASSWDRGNTIYFGEGSWLTVV.

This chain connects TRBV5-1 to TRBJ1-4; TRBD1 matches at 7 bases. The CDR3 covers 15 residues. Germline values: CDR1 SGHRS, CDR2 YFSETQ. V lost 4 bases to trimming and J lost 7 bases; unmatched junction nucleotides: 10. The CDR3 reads CASSPGTAFFEKLFF. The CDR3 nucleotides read TGCGCCAGCAGCCCAGGGACAGCTTTTTTTGAAAAACTGTTTTTT.

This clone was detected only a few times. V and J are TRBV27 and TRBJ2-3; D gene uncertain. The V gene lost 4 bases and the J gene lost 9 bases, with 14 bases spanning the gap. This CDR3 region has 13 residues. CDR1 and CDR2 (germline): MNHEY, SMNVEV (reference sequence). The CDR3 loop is CASSSPYIGTQYF. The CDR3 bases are TGTGCCAGCAGTTCTCCTTATATAGGGACGCAGTATTTT.

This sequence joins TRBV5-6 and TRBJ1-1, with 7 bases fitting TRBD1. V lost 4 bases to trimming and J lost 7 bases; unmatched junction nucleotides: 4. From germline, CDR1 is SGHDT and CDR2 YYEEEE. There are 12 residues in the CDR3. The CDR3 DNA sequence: TGTGCCAGCAGCCCGGGGACAGATGAAGCTTTCTTT. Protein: CASSPGTDEAFF. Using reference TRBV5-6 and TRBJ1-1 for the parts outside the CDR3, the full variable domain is DAGVTQSPTHLIKTRGQQVTLRCSPKSGHDTVSWYQQALGQGPQFIFQYYEEEERQRGNFPDRFSGHQFPNYSSELNVNALLLGDSALYLCASSPGTDEAFFGQGTRLTVV.

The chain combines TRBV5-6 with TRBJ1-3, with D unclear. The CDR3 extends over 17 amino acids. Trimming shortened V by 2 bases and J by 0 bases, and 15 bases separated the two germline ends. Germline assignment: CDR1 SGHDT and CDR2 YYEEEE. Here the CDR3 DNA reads TGTGCCAGCAGCTTACAATCTTCAGTCTTCTCTGGAAACACCATATATTTT. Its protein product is CASSLQSSVFSGNTIYF.

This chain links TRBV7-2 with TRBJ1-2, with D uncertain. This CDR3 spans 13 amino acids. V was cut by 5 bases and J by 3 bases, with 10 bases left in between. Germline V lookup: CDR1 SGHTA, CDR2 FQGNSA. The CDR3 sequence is CASSPSRDYGYTF. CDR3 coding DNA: TGTGCCAGCAGCCCCTCAAGGGACTATGGCTACACCTTC.

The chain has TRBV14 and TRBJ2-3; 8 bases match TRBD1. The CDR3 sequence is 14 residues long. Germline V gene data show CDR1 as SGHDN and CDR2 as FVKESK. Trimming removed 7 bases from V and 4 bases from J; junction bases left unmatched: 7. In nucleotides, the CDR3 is TGTGCCAGCATGGACAGGGATTTCCCAGATACGCAGTATTTT. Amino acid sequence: CASMDRDFPDTQYF. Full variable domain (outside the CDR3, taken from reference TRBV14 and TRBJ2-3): EAGVTQFPSHSVIEKGQTVTLRCDPISGHDNLYWYRRVMGKEIKFLLHFVKESKQDESGMPNNRFLAERTGGTYSTLKVQPAELEDSGVYFCASMDRDFPDTQYFGPGTRLTVL.

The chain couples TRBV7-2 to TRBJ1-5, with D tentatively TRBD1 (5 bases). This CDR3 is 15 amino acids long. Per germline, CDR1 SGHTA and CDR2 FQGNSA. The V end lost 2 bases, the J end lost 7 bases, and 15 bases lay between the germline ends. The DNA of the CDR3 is TGTGCCAGCAGCTTACAGCCTCCGAGGGACCAGCCCCAGCATTTT. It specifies CASSLQPPRDQPQHF.

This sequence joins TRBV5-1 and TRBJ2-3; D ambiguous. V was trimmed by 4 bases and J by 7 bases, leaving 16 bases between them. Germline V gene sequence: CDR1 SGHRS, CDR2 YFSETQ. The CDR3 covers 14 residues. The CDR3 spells CASSPANRANTQYF. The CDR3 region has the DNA TGCGCCAGCAGCCCAGCGAATAGGGCAAATACGCAGTATTTT.

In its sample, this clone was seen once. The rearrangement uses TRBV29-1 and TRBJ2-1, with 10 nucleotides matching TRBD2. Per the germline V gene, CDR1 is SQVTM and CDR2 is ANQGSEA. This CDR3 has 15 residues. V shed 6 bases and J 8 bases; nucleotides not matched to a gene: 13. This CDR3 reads CSVPRRTSGGDEQFF. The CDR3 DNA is TGCAGCGTGCCGCGGCGGACTAGCGGAGGGGATGAGCAGTTCTTC.

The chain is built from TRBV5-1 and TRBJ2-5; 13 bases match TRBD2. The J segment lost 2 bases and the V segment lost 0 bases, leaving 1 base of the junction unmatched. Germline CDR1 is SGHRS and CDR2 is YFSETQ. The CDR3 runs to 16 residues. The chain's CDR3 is CASSLGLAGGQETQYF. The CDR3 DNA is TGCGCCAGCAGCTTGGGACTAGCGGGAGGACAAGAGACCCAGTACTTC.

The CDR3 region is CASTAGTLTGNEKLFF. CDR3 coding DNA: TGTGCCAGCACCGCCGGGACCCTGACGGGTAATGAAAAACTGTTTTTT. The chain combines TRBV9 with TRBJ1-4, with D possibly being TRBD1 (5 bases). Germline V lookup: CDR1 SGDLS, CDR2 YYNGEE. With 6 bases removed from V and 4 bases from J, the gap between germline ends came to 19 bases. This CDR3 region has 16 residues.

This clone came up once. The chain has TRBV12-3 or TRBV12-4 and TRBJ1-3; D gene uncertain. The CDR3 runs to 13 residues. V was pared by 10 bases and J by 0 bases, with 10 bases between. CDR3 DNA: TGTGCCATCCGGTGGGGCTCTGGAAACACCATATATTTT. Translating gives CAIRWGSGNTIYF.